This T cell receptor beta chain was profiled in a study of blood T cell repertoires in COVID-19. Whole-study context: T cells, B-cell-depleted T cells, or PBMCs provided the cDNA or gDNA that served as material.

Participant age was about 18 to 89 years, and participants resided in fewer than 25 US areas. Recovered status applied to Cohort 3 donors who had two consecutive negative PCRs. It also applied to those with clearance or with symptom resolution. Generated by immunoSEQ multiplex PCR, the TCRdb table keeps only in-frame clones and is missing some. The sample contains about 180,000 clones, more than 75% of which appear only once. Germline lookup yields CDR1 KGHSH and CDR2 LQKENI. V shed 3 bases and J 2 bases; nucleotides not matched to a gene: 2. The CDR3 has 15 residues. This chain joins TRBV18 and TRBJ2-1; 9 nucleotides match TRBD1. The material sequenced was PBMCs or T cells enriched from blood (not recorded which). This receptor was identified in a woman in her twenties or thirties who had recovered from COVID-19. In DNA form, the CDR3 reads TGTGCCAGCTCACCGGACAGGGGTGCCTACAATGAGCAGTTCTTC. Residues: CASSPDRGAYNEQFF. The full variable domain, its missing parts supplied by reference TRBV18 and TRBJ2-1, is NAGVMQNPRHLVRRRGQEARLRCSPMKGHSHVYWYRQLPEEGLKFMVYLQKENIIDESGMPKERFSAEFPKEGPSILRIQQVVRGDSAAYFCASSPDRGAYNEQFFGPGTRLTVL.